One and the same sample provided the 10 T cell receptor beta chains below, sequenced in a study of cytomegalovirus exposure and HLA in healthy donors. The study ran its PCR with 60 Vbeta and 13 Jbeta primers. Sequencing was performed with immunoSEQ multiplex PCR; in TCRdb, only in-frame clones are kept and a portion is missing. This sample contains around 33,000 clones. Input material: PBMCs. These receptors came from a woman aged 40 to 50 in good health and CMV-seropositive.

The chain recombines TRBV7-9 with TRBJ1-5; 12 bases match TRBD1. CDR3 length: 15 residues. V lost 5 bases to trimming and J lost 6 bases; unmatched junction nucleotides: 5. Germline V CDR1 and CDR2: SEHNR, FQNEAQ (reference sequence). CDR3 residues: CASSPGQGAGQPQHF. CDR3 nucleotides: TGTGCCAGCAGCCCGGGACAGGGGGCAGGTCAGCCCCAGCATTTT.

The CDR3 sequence: CASSVETSGKTQYF. CDR3 sequence (DNA): TGTGCCAGCAGCGTAGAGACTAGCGGGAAAACGCAGTATTTT. The V call is TRBV9, the J call TRBJ2-3; 11 bases are a match to TRBD2. This CDR3 comprises 14 residues. Germline CDR1 and CDR2: SGDLS and YYNGEE. After removal of 0 bases from V and 9 bases from J, the junction contained 3 bases not matched to a gene. Full variable domain (remainder filled in from reference TRBV9 and TRBJ2-3): DSGVTQTPKHLITATGQRVTLRCSPRSGDLSVYWYQQSLDQGLQFLIQYYNGEERAKGNILERFSAQQFPDLHSELNLSSLELGDSALYFCASSVETSGKTQYFGPGTRLTVL.

V is TRBV30 and J is TRBJ1-2, with 7 bases matching TRBD1. The V segment lost 0 bases and the J segment 8 bases; nucleotides outside the gene matches: 6. Germline CDR1 is GTSNPN and CDR2 is SVGIG (reference sequence). The CDR3 is 13 residues long. The CDR3 region is CAWSVQGKGGYTF. Here the CDR3 DNA reads TGTGCCTGGAGTGTACAGGGGAAAGGGGGCTACACCTTC.

V usage is TRBV6-6 and J usage is TRBJ2-7; maybe TRBD1 (6 bases). Between the trimmed V and J ends, which lost 4 bases and 4 bases, there was a span of 11 bases. Looked up from germline, CDR1 is MNHNY and CDR2 is SVGAGI (reference sequence). CDR3 length: 13 amino acids. The CDR3 loop reads CASSFGDKYEQYF. DNA of the CDR3: TGTGCCAGCAGTTTTGGGGACAAATACGAGCAGTACTTC.

The chain joins TRBV7-8 to TRBJ2-7; 7 bases map to TRBD2. The J segment lost 2 bases and the V segment lost 1 base, leaving 5 bases of the junction unmatched. From germline, CDR1 is SGHVS and CDR2 FQNEAQ. The CDR3 consists of 15 residues. The CDR3 is CASSLEASGAYEQYF. The CDR3 DNA reads TGTGCCAGCAGCTTAGAGGCTAGCGGAGCCTACGAGCAGTACTTC.

This chain joins TRBV19 and TRBJ2-1, with 16 bases that match TRBD2. The CDR3 length is 13 residues. Germline V gives CDR1 LNHDA, CDR2 SQIVND (reference sequence). V shed 5 bases and J 14 bases; nucleotides not matched to a gene: 3. CDR3 bases: TGTGCCAGTAGTGGGACTAGCGGGAGGGCCGAGTTCTTC. This translates into CASSGTSGRAEFF.

V usage is TRBV9 and J usage is TRBJ2-7; TRBD2 is a possible D gene (6 bases). V lost 4 bases, J lost 4 bases, and 21 bases lay in between. The CDR3 spans 16 residues. CDR1 is SGDLS, CDR2 YYNGEE, per germline. The CDR3 loop reads CASSPRMRSGLYEQYF. The CDR3 DNA sequence: TGTGCCAGCAGCCCCCGAATGAGGAGCGGGTTGTACGAGCAGTACTTC.

The CDR3, as DNA: TGTGCCAGCAGCTACCAGGGGGCTGGATATGGCTACACCTTC. Its protein product is CASSYQGAGYGYTF. V is TRBV7-2 and J is TRBJ1-2, with 8 bases that match TRBD1. With 4 bases clipped from V and 5 bases from J, the junction kept 6 bases outside the gene matches. Per germline, CDR1 SGHTA and CDR2 FQGNSA. The CDR3 loop spans 14 amino acids.

The chain joins TRBV6-5 to TRBJ2-5; 8 nucleotides match TRBD2. V lost 6 bases, J lost 5 bases, and 5 bases stayed unmatched. This CDR3 has 13 amino acids. CDR1 is MNHEY and CDR2 is SVGAGI in the germline V gene. CDR3 nucleotide sequence: TGTGCCAGCAGCCCGCGGGGGGATGAGACCCAGTACTTC. Residues: CASSPRGDETQYF.

The chain has TRBV6-6 and TRBJ2-7, with 12 bases identical to TRBD1. The V gene end was trimmed by 6 bases and the J gene end by 7 bases; junction bases not matched to a gene: 10. Germline-derived CDR1 and CDR2 are MNHNY and SVGAGI (reference sequence). CDR3 length: 15 residues. The CDR3, as DNA: TGTGCCAGCAGGCGTTCAGGGACAGGGGGCAAGGAGCAGTACTTC. Amino acid sequence: CASRRSGTGGKEQYF.